The 28 T cell receptor beta chains in this list originate from one sample, sequenced in a study of neurological immune-mediated disorders. In TCRdb, the 5' RACE reads were re-called with MiXCR into one record per CDR3 protein. In the table there are under 40,000 distinct CDR3 sequences, less than 15% of which are singletons. The sample comprised PBMCs. Source of these receptors: a woman in her forties or fifties with HTLV-1-associated myelopathy (HAM/TSP).

This clonotype appeared many times. This chain connects TRBV29-1 to TRBJ1-3; D is unclear. The CDR3 spans 12 residues. Germline CDR1 and CDR2: SQVTM and ANQGSEA. V lost 7 bases, J lost 2 bases, and 9 bases lay in between. CDR3 protein: CSATSTGNTIYF. The DNA for the CDR3 is TGCAGCGCCACGTCGACTGGAAACACCATATATTTT.

CDR3 coding DNA: TGCGCCAGCAGAGGATTACTAGCGGGGGGCCCCTCCTCCTACAATGAGCAGTTCTTC. Translation: CASRGLLAGGPSSYNEQFF. The chain has TRBV5-1 and TRBJ2-1; 12 bases map to TRBD2. The CDR3 length is 19 residues. CDR1 SGHRS and CDR2 YFSETQ come from the germline V gene. The V and J ends lost 5 bases and 0 bases, in that order; junction bases with no gene match: 12.

In this sample, this clonotype turned up a few times. The J gene is TRBJ1-1, the V gene TRBV5-1; 7 nucleotides agree with TRBD1. V trimming: 0 bases; J trimming: 10 bases; junction bases outside the gene matches: 6. This CDR3 is built from 13 residues. Germline loops: CDR1 SGHRS, CDR2 YFSETQ. The CDR3 bases are TGCGCCAGCAGCTTGGAACTAAGGACAGGAGCTTTCTTT. Translated: CASSLELRTGAFF.

In this sample, this clonotype turned up many times. The V and J genes are TRBV20-1 and TRBJ2-5; tentative D call: TRBD2 (6 bases). The ends were cut back, 4 bases at V and 2 bases at J, with 14 bases in the middle. Germline assignment: CDR1 DFQATT and CDR2 SNEGSKA (reference sequence). CDR3 size: 14 residues. The CDR3 DNA reads as TGCAGTGCTATGACTACCGGGACTCAAGAGACCCAGTACTTC. Translated, it gives CSAMTTGTQETQYF.

At least ten counts were recorded for this clonotype. The CDR3 spells CASSLSGVSSNTGELFF. CDR3 bases: TGTGCCAGCAGTTTGTCAGGGGTATCTTCGAACACCGGGGAGCTGTTTTTT. V is TRBV28 and J is TRBJ2-2; D is possibly TRBD1 (6 bases). Germline assignment: CDR1 MDHEN and CDR2 SYDVKM. V lost 3 bases, J lost 0 bases, and 14 bases lay in between. The CDR3 covers 17 residues.

There are many counts of this clonotype. The chain carries TRBV6-5 and TRBJ2-5, with 7 bases matching TRBD1. The germline CDR1 and CDR2 sequences are MNHEY and SVGAGI. V shed 0 bases, J shed 5 bases, and the junction held 3 bases outside the gene matches. This CDR3 is built from 14 residues. CDR3 DNA: TGTGCCAGCAGTTACTCAGGGGGCAGCGAGACCCAGTACTTC. This codes for CASSYSGGSETQYF.

This clonotype was recorded at least ten times. The V call is TRBV12-3 or TRBV12-4, the J call TRBJ1-4; 7 bases are a match to TRBD1. J gave up 0 bases and V 2 bases, and 0 bases lay outside the gene matches. The CDR3 runs to 15 residues. The CDR3 loop reads CASSLQGATNEKLFF. CDR3 nucleotides: TGTGCCAGCAGTTTACAGGGGGCAACTAATGAAAAACTGTTTTTT.

A remark on this clonotype: A read error may explain this, as a much larger clone is one base away. The V and J genes are TRBV5-1 and TRBJ2-3; TRBD1 matches 9 bases. The CDR3 has 16 residues. Germline lookup yields CDR1 SGHRS and CDR2 YFSETQ. The V and J ends lost 7 bases and 2 bases, in that order; junction bases with no gene match: 11. The chain's CDR3 is CASGFTRDRATDTQYF. In DNA, the CDR3 is TGCGCCAGCGGTTTTACCCGGGACAGGGCCACAGATACGCAGTATTTT. The whole variable domain, filled in from reference TRBV5-1 and TRBJ2-3, reads KAGVTQTPRYLIKTRGQQVTLSCSPISGHRSVSWYQQTPGQGLQFLFEYFSETQRNKGNFPGRFSGRQFSNSRSEMNVSTLELGDSALYLCASGFTRDRATDTQYFGPGTRLTVL.

This clonotype was counted at least ten times. V usage is TRBV12-3 or TRBV12-4 and J usage is TRBJ1-5; perhaps TRBD1 as D (5 bases). The CDR3 is made up of 17 amino acids. Trimming shortened V by 2 bases and J by 6 bases, and 20 bases separated the two germline ends. The CDR3 is CASSLNWGGQSGQPQHF. As DNA, the CDR3 is TGTGCCAGCAGTTTAAATTGGGGCGGTCAGAGTGGTCAGCCCCAGCATTTT.

This clonotype came up many times. The V call is TRBV9, the J call TRBJ1-6; D is unclear. The CDR3 is 16 amino acids. The germline CDR1 and CDR2 sequences are SGDLS and YYNGEE. The ends were cut back, 0 bases at V and 5 bases at J, with 12 bases in the middle. CDR3 bases: TGTGCCAGCAGCGTAGATACTGCCCCCCATAATTCACCCCTCCACTTT. This sequence encodes CASSVDTAPHNSPLHF.

This clonotype was detected many times. The V call is TRBV5-1, the J call TRBJ1-2; D gene unclear. The CDR3 has 13 residues. The V and J ends lost 1 base and 7 bases respectively, with 11 bases between them. Germline V CDR1 and CDR2: SGHRS, YFSETQ. CDR3 bases: TGCGCCAGCAGCTTGCAGGATCGCGGTGGCTACACCTTC. It translates to CASSLQDRGGYTF.

This clonotype was counted ten times or more. The chain employs TRBV5-1 and TRBJ2-2; the D call may be TRBD1 or TRBD2 (5 bases each). Trimming stripped 4 bases from V and 4 bases from J, with 17 bases between. This CDR3 comprises 16 residues. The germline CDR1 and CDR2 sequences are SGHRS and YFSETQ. CDR3 sequence reads: CASSLGTDSGTGELFF. CDR3 DNA: TGCGCCAGCAGCCTCGGGACGGACTCGGGCACCGGGGAGCTGTTTTTT.

This clonotype has at least ten counts. The V call is TRBV9, the J call TRBJ1-3, with D possibly matching TRBD1 (5 bases). The CDR3 covers 15 residues. V was clipped by 2 bases and J by 0 bases, with 9 bases between them. Per germline, CDR1 SGDLS and CDR2 YYNGEE. CDR3 sequence: CASSVRASSGNTIYF. CDR3 bases: TGTGCCAGCAGCGTCAGGGCCAGCTCTGGAAACACCATATATTTT.

This clonotype was counted ten times or more. The V call is TRBV7-6, the J call TRBJ1-3; the match to TRBD1 covers 7 bases. The CDR3 runs to 15 residues. Germline-derived CDR1 and CDR2 are SGHVS and FNYEAQ. The J segment lost 2 bases and the V segment lost 5 bases, leaving 6 bases of the junction unmatched. CDR3 bases: TGTGCCAGCAGCGTAAACAGGGGTACTGGAAACACCATATATTTT. Residues: CASSVNRGTGNTIYF.

This clonotype was picked up one time. The junction and the germline gene differ at one end; a read error may be behind it. This sequence joins TRBV7-2 and TRBJ1-5, with D perhaps TRBD1 (5 bases). Looked up from germline, CDR1 is SGHTA and CDR2 is FQGNSA. This CDR3 contains 15 residues. The CDR3 DNA reads TGTGCCAGCAGCTTCAGGGTTGGATGCAATGAGCCCCAGCATTTT. It specifies CASSFRVGCNEPQHF.

This clonotype was seen ten or more times. The chain couples TRBV20-1 to TRBJ2-5, with 8 bases that match TRBD2. V shed 6 bases, J shed 2 bases, and the junction held 8 bases outside the gene matches. Germline CDR1 reads DFQATT; CDR2 reads SNEGSKA (reference sequence). The CDR3 contains 14 residues. The CDR3: CSAGGGLRQETQYF. CDR3 in DNA: TGCAGTGCCGGGGGGGGGCTCAGACAAGAGACCCAGTACTTC.

This clonotype appeared many times. The V gene is TRBV7-2, the J gene TRBJ2-1, with a tentative D call TRBD1 (5 bases). CDR1 is SGHTA, CDR2 FQGNSA, per germline. V was trimmed by 2 bases and J by 7 bases, leaving 15 bases between them. The length of the CDR3 is 15 residues. CDR3 bases: TGTGCCAGCAGCTTAAAGATCACAGGTTCTAATGAGCAGTTCTTC. Translation: CASSLKITGSNEQFF.

This clonotype was counted many times. The V call is TRBV20-1, the J call TRBJ2-1; D unclear. V was shortened by 0 bases and J by 5 bases, with 8 bases between the two germline ends. CDR1 DFQATT and CDR2 SNEGSKA come from the germline V gene (reference sequence). The CDR3 runs 13 residues. Here the CDR3 reads CSAREEWHNEQFF. Here the CDR3 DNA reads TGCAGTGCTAGAGAAGAATGGCACAATGAGCAGTTCTTC.

Ten or more counts support this clonotype. CDR3 sequence reads: CASSPHPGSNVNQPQHF. The CDR3 coding sequence is TGTGCCAGCAGCCCCCATCCAGGGAGTAATGTCAATCAGCCCCAGCATTTT. The rearrangement joins TRBV9 to TRBJ1-5; a possible D gene is TRBD1 (5 bases). CDR1 and CDR2 from the germline V gene are SGDLS and YYNGEE. The CDR3 extends over 17 amino acids. V was pared by 4 bases and J by 3 bases, with 20 bases between.

This clonotype was picked up many times. This chain connects TRBV6-5 to TRBJ1-5; tentative D call: TRBD1 (6 bases). Germline lookup yields CDR1 MNHEY and CDR2 SVGAGI. The CDR3 extends over 15 amino acids. Trimming left V 5 bases short and J 6 bases short, with 17 bases between. CDR3: CASSPRQVYGQPQHF. In nucleotides, the CDR3 is TGTGCCAGCAGTCCGAGACAGGTTTATGGTCAGCCCCAGCATTTT.

This clonotype appeared many times. The rearrangement links TRBV5-6 to TRBJ2-7; no clear D gene. Germline CDR1 reads SGHDT; CDR2 reads YYEEEE. Trimming cost V 0 bases and J 6 bases, with 4 bases left between them. There are 11 residues in the CDR3. Here the CDR3 reads CASSLEREQYV. As DNA, the CDR3 is TGTGCCAGCAGCTTGGAACGCGAGCAGTACGTC.

This clonotype has ten or more counts. J is TRBJ1-2 and V is TRBV20-1; 12 nucleotides match TRBD1. Trimming removed 3 bases from V and 2 bases from J; junction bases left unmatched: 4. Germline CDR1 is DFQATT and CDR2 is SNEGSKA (reference sequence). This CDR3 region has 15 residues. CDR3 sequence (DNA): TGCAGTGCTAGTTGGGACAGGGGGCTCAACTATGGCTACACCTTC. This gives the protein CSASWDRGLNYGYTF.

Ten or more counts support this clonotype. The chain joins TRBV10-3 to TRBJ1-2, with a weak D call TRBD1 (6 bases). V gave up 5 bases and J gave up 6 bases, with 19 bases separating them. Germline-derived CDR1 and CDR2 are ENHRY and SYGVKD. This CDR3 comprises 15 residues. The CDR3 protein is CAISRDTSLMDGYTF. CDR3 DNA: TGTGCCATCAGTAGGGACACCTCACTGATGGATGGCTACACCTTC.

In its sample, this clonotype was seen many times. This chain uses TRBV5-6 with TRBJ2-7; the match to TRBD2 covers 7 bases. The junction had 14 bases not matched to a gene; V was cut back by 3 bases and J by 5 bases. The CDR3 is 16 residues long. CDR1 is SGHDT and CDR2 is YYEEEE in the germline V gene. CDR3 protein: CASSSTGGTFVDEQYF. The DNA for the CDR3 is TGTGCCAGCAGCTCTACGGGGGGTACCTTCGTCGACGAGCAGTACTTC.

This clonotype was counted at least ten times. The chain combines TRBV2 with TRBJ1-2; no reliable D call. Between the trimmed V and J ends, which lost 10 bases and 4 bases, there was a span of 19 bases. CDR1 SNHLY and CDR2 FYNNEI come from the germline V gene. This CDR3 has 14 residues. The CDR3 loop reads CANTNSPRGYGYTF. DNA for the CDR3: TGTGCCAACACCAACTCTCCCCGGGGCTATGGCTACACCTTC.

This clonotype appeared many times. This chain joins TRBV10-3 and TRBJ2-2; 7 nucleotides match TRBD2. The CDR3 spans 17 residues. Per the germline V gene, CDR1 is ENHRY and CDR2 is SYGVKD. Unmatched junction bases numbered 11, after V lost 3 bases and J lost 4 bases. CDR3 loop: CAISELPWGGGTGELFF. In DNA, the CDR3 is TGTGCCATCAGTGAACTCCCCTGGGGGGGAGGCACCGGGGAGCTGTTTTTT.

This clonotype was counted ten times or more. This sequence joins TRBV5-1 and TRBJ1-1; 9 nucleotides align to TRBD1. The CDR3 totals 16 residues. Germline CDR1 and CDR2: SGHRS and YFSETQ. Trimming cost V 4 bases and J 6 bases; bases outside gene matches: 13. The CDR3 sequence: CASSRAWGQGLAEAFF. DNA for the CDR3: TGCGCCAGCAGCCGAGCTTGGGGACAGGGCTTAGCTGAAGCTTTCTTT.

This clonotype has ten or more counts. This chain joins TRBV7-9 and TRBJ1-1; D remains ambiguous. CDR3 length: 13 residues. V shed 5 bases and J shed 4 bases, with 11 bases lying between them. Per germline, CDR1 SEHNR and CDR2 FQNEAQ (reference sequence). The CDR3 loop reads CASSPGIGTEAFF. The CDR3 DNA reads as TGTGCCAGCAGCCCCGGGATAGGCACTGAAGCTTTCTTT. Filled out from reference TRBV7-9 and TRBJ1-1, the complete variable domain reads DTGVSQNPRHKITKRGQNVTFRCDPISEHNRLYWYRQTLGQGPEFLTYFQNEAQLEKSRLLSDRFSAERPKGSFSTLEIQRTEQGDSAMYLCASSPGIGTEAFFGQGTRLTVV.